This T cell receptor beta chain originates from a study of blood T cell repertoires in COVID-19. At the level of the study: Acute and convalescent COVID-19 specimens originated in the United States, Italy and Spain. In each case, the material was cDNA or gDNA derived from T cells, B-cell-depleted T cells, or PBMCs.

Per the original data handling: Counts of nucleated cells, estimated from reference gene primer amplification, were obtained. The method was immunoSEQ multiplex PCR; TCRdb's version includes in-frame clones alone and lacks a portion of them. The D gene and trimming were derived from the DNA, and the V and J assignments and clone size from that table. The sample lists some 350,000 clones; 75% to 90% were seen once. Patients in Seattle were enrolled during active infection, then followed longitudinally. Germline loops: CDR1 SGHRS, CDR2 YFSETQ. Trimming cost V 0 bases and J 4 bases, with 13 bases left between them. The CDR3 has 15 amino acids.

V is TRBV5-1 and J is TRBJ2-5; the D gene is possibly TRBD1 (5 bases). This clonotype was obtained from a woman in her forties or fifties with COVID-19, enrolled during active disease. The sample taken for sequencing was peripheral blood. In nucleotides, the CDR3 is TGCGCCAGCAGCTTGGCAGACAGTCTGAGAGAGACCCAGTACTTC. Protein: CASSLADSLRETQYF.